The clone carrying this TCR beta chain was observed a handful of times. Its antigen remains unidentified. This CDR3 is built from 17 residues. Germline CDR1 reads KGHSH; CDR2 reads LQKENI. V lost 3 bases and J lost 8, with 23 bases in between. These data come from a study of T cells after yellow fever vaccination. Study-wide findings and caveats: The booster response re-showed most primary clones: around 95% CD4, approximately 86% CD8. From the bulk population, abundant clonotypes could contaminate and appear within FACS-sorted repertoires.

One entry per CDR3 protein results from TCRdb running MiXCR on the 5' RACE reads. Found here are 200,000 to 250,000 distinct CDR3 sequences, about 7% of them singletons; the top ten hold 0.65% to 0.9%. The TCR sequence derives from a man aged 30-40 years who received the YFV17D yellow fever vaccine. The sequencing here drew on CD4+ T cells sorted from PBMCs, taken 15 days after the yellow fever booster vaccination. V and J are TRBV18 and TRBJ2-1; D might be TRBD2 (5 bases). The CDR3 protein is CASSPLADLTSRYEQFF. DNA for the CDR3: TGTGCCAGCTCACCTTTGGCCGATCTAACTAGTCGGTATGAGCAGTTCTTC.